This passage covers 30 T cell receptor beta chains from one sample sequenced in a study of blood T cell repertoires in COVID-19. TCRdb keeps only in-frame clones here, not all; method: immunoSEQ multiplex PCR. The sample lists approximately 200,000 clones, 83% occurring once. Sequenced input: peripheral blood. All receptors derive from a woman in her fifties or sixties with acute or convalescent COVID-19.

The V gene is TRBV19, the J gene TRBJ1-4; D not resolved. The CDR3 has 13 amino acids. Trimming left V 7 bases short and J 0 bases short, with 6 bases between. Per germline, CDR1 LNHDA and CDR2 SQIVND (reference sequence). The CDR3 nucleotides read TGTGCCAGTAACAGTGCAACTAATGAAAAACTGTTTTTT. It encodes CASNSATNEKLFF.

The chain recombines TRBV14 with TRBJ1-2, with D possibly TRBD1 on 6 matching bases. V was clipped by 4 bases and J by 4 bases, with 10 bases between them. This CDR3 is built from 13 residues. The germline gives CDR1 SGHDN, CDR2 FVKESK. The CDR3 DNA reads as TGTGCCAGCAGCCCGGGACAAAGCTATGGCTACACCTTC. It specifies CASSPGQSYGYTF.

V is TRBV5-1 and J is TRBJ1-2; TRBD1 is a possible D gene (5 bases). CDR1 and CDR2 (germline): SGHRS, YFSETQ. With 3 bases removed from V and 7 bases from J, the gap between germline ends came to 7 bases. The CDR3 has 11 amino acids. The CDR3 loop reads CASSSDIGYTF. DNA of the CDR3: TGCGCCAGCAGCTCGGACATTGGCTACACCTTC. Full variable domain (remainder filled in from reference TRBV5-1 and TRBJ1-2): KAGVTQTPRYLIKTRGQQVTLSCSPISGHRSVSWYQQTPGQGLQFLFEYFSETQRNKGNFPGRFSGRQFSNSRSEMNVSTLELGDSALYLCASSSDIGYTFGSGTRLTVV.

The rearrangement links TRBV2 to TRBJ2-5, with D tentatively TRBD1 (6 bases). The V gene's germline CDR1 is SNHLY and CDR2 FYNNEI. The CDR3 is 14 amino acids. The germline V and J ends were trimmed by 11 bases and 1 base, with 17 bases remaining between them. Here the CDR3 reads CAARIRTAQETQYF. In nucleotides, the CDR3 is TGTGCCGCCCGAATACGGACAGCCCAAGAGACCCAGTACTTC.

The chain is built from TRBV12-3 or TRBV12-4 and TRBJ2-1; 10 bases align to TRBD2. This CDR3 spans 13 amino acids. Losses at the gene ends were 5 bases for V and 5 bases for J; bases not matched to a gene: 0. CDR3 sequence: CASSSGRDNEQFF. CDR3 coding DNA: TGTGCCAGCAGTAGCGGGAGGGACAATGAGCAGTTCTTC.

The chain carries TRBV19 and TRBJ2-7, with 10 positions matching TRBD1. The junction had 15 bases not matched to a gene; V was cut back by 5 bases and J by 8 bases. This CDR3 comprises 16 residues. CDR1 LNHDA and CDR2 SQIVND come from the germline V gene (reference sequence). DNA of the CDR3: TGTGCCAGTAGTCCAGGATGGGGACAGGGGTCCCCACAGCAGTACTTC. Translation gives CASSPGWGQGSPQQYF.

J is TRBJ2-7 and V is TRBV4-1, with TRBD2 matching over 10 bases. Losses at the gene ends were 0 bases for V and 5 bases for J; bases not matched to a gene: 4. CDR1 MGHRA and CDR2 YSYEKL come from the germline V gene. The CDR3 has 15 amino acids. The CDR3 coding sequence is TGCGCCAGCAGCCAAGAGACTAGCGGGTGGGACGAGCAGTACTTC. Protein: CASSQETSGWDEQYF.

The chain is built from TRBV9 and TRBJ1-1; no clear D. V gave up 1 base and J gave up 1 base, with 8 bases separating them. CDR1 is SGDLS, CDR2 YYNGEE, per germline. The CDR3 loop spans 14 amino acids. The chain's CDR3 is CASSVLGENTEAFF. CDR3 sequence (DNA): TGTGCCAGCAGCGTACTGGGCGAGAACACTGAAGCTTTCTTT.

This chain connects TRBV5-4 to TRBJ2-7; D perhaps matches TRBD1 (6 bases). The CDR3 consists of 13 residues. Germline-derived CDR1 and CDR2 are SGHNT and YYREEE (reference sequence). Trimming took off 0 bases at V and 3 bases at J, with 7 bases between the two ends. In nucleotides, the CDR3 is TGTGCCAGCAGCTTGGGAGGGGGCTACGAGCAGTACTTC. Translation: CASSLGGGYEQYF.

The chain employs TRBV2 and TRBJ1-2; D uncertain. This CDR3 is 12 amino acids long. The germline V gene has CDR1 SNHLY and CDR2 FYNNEI. Trimming stripped 7 bases from V and 4 bases from J, with 10 bases between. Here the CDR3 reads CASIQESYGYTF. The CDR3 DNA is TGTGCCAGCATTCAAGAGTCCTATGGCTACACCTTC.

This chain links TRBV5-5 with TRBJ1-1; D not certain. Looked up from germline, CDR1 is SGHKS and CDR2 is YYEKEE (reference sequence). The CDR3 runs 13 residues. Trimming took 2 bases from V and 9 from J, leaving 14 bases between them. In DNA form, the CDR3 reads TGTGCCAGCAGCTTTCCAGGCGTCGACCAAGCTTTCTTT. Protein sequence: CASSFPGVDQAFF.

The chain carries TRBV5-1 and TRBJ2-3; D is possibly TRBD2 (6 bases). This CDR3 has 15 amino acids. Trimming left V 0 bases short and J 5 bases short, with 13 bases between. Germline CDR1 is SGHRS and CDR2 is YFSETQ. Here the CDR3 reads CASSLGGVRGDTQYF. CDR3 DNA sequence: TGCGCCAGCAGCTTGGGCGGAGTGCGGGGAGATACGCAGTATTTT. The full variable domain, rest sourced from reference TRBV5-1 and TRBJ2-3, is KAGVTQTPRYLIKTRGQQVTLSCSPISGHRSVSWYQQTPGQGLQFLFEYFSETQRNKGNFPGRFSGRQFSNSRSEMNVSTLELGDSALYLCASSLGGVRGDTQYFGPGTRLTVL.

This clone was counted once. This chain joins TRBV24-1 and TRBJ2-5; 7 bases agree with TRBD2. CDR3 length: 15 residues. Germline lookup yields CDR1 KGHDR and CDR2 SFDVKD. V shed 6 bases, J shed 2 bases, and the junction held 8 bases outside the gene matches. The DNA for the CDR3 is TGTGCCACCAGTTTTCGAGCGGGGCGTCAAGAGACCCAGTACTTC. Its translation: CATSFRAGRQETQYF.

The count of this clone is one. This chain links TRBV5-1 with TRBJ2-1; 8 positions agree with TRBD2. CDR1 SGHRS and CDR2 YFSETQ come from the germline V gene. The junction had 12 bases not matched to a gene; V was cut back by 6 bases and J by 7 bases. The CDR3 covers 15 residues. The CDR3 DNA reads as TGCGCCAGCACCGTTGCTAGCGGGCTACGAAATGAGCAGTTCTTC. It codes for CASTVASGLRNEQFF.

This chain links TRBV18 with TRBJ2-7; D is perhaps TRBD2 (5 bases). Germline values: CDR1 KGHSH, CDR2 LQKENI. Trimming stripped 4 bases from V and 3 bases from J, with 7 bases between. This CDR3 has 12 residues. The CDR3 here is CASSRTDYEQYF. The CDR3 DNA reads TGTGCCAGCTCACGGACTGACTACGAGCAGTACTTC.

The chain links TRBV2 to TRBJ2-1; 9 bases are a match to TRBD1. The CDR3 spans 12 residues. Germline-derived CDR1 and CDR2 are SNHLY and FYNNEI. The ends lost 6 bases at V and 15 bases at J; junction bases unmatched: 9. CDR3 residues: CASREPTGGRFF. CDR3 bases: TGTGCCAGCAGAGAGCCCACAGGGGGCAGGTTCTTC.

V usage is TRBV5-5 and J usage is TRBJ1-6; D remains unclear. Germline V gene sequence: CDR1 SGHKS, CDR2 YYEKEE (reference sequence). Trimming pared 0 bases from V and 9 bases from J, leaving 13 bases between. The CDR3 has 15 residues. The CDR3 loop reads CASSLVGVTTSPLHF. The CDR3 nucleotides are TGTGCCAGCAGCTTGGTCGGGGTGACAACTTCACCCCTCCACTTT.

The chain recombines TRBV19 with TRBJ1-2; no reliable D call. The germline V gene has CDR1 LNHDA and CDR2 SQIVND (reference sequence). The V and J ends lost 4 bases and 3 bases respectively, with 15 bases between them. The CDR3 extends over 15 amino acids. CDR3 in amino acids: CASSRGGDRDYGYTF. Here the CDR3 DNA reads TGTGCCAGTAGTAGAGGAGGCGACCGGGACTATGGCTACACCTTC.

This clone was recorded at least ten times. This same CDR3 is encoded by further DNA sequences in the sample. Written as DNA, the CDR3 is TGTGCCAGCAGTCTGAAGTTAGCGGGAGGTTACGAGCAGTACTTC. It translates to CASSLKLAGGYEQYF. The chain recombines TRBV28 with TRBJ2-7, with 10 bases fitting TRBD2. The germline gives CDR1 MDHEN, CDR2 SYDVKM. The J segment lost 4 bases and the V segment lost 5 bases, leaving 8 bases of the junction unmatched. The CDR3 has 15 residues.

This clone was detected only once. This chain uses TRBV28 with TRBJ1-2; the D gene is possibly TRBD1 (5 bases). Trimming shortened V by 0 bases and J by 4 bases, and 12 bases separated the two germline ends. The CDR3 has 15 amino acids. Per germline, CDR1 MDHEN and CDR2 SYDVKM. CDR3 bases: TGTGCCAGCAGTTTATGGCGGGGGGAAGGCTATGGCTACACCTTC. The encoded protein is CASSLWRGEGYGYTF.

The chain combines TRBV7-2 with TRBJ2-1; 7 nucleotides line up with TRBD1. There are 12 residues in the CDR3. The junction had 4 bases not matched to a gene; V was cut back by 0 bases and J by 14 bases. From germline, CDR1 is SGHTA and CDR2 FQGNSA. Here the CDR3 DNA reads TGTGCCAGCAGCTTAGCGCAGGGGGTCGAGTTCTTC. Translated: CASSLAQGVEFF.

The rearrangement uses TRBV27 and TRBJ2-7, with 9 nucleotides matching TRBD2. Per the germline V gene, CDR1 is MNHEY and CDR2 is SMNVEV (reference sequence). The V and J ends lost 0 bases and 2 bases, in that order; junction bases with no gene match: 5. This CDR3 is built from 16 residues. The CDR3 region is CASSLSSRGGAYEQYF. Written as DNA, the CDR3 is TGTGCCAGCAGTTTATCGTCACGCGGGGGGGCCTACGAGCAGTACTTC.

The CDR3 sequence is CASIRGRGQGGYTF. Written as DNA, the CDR3 is TGTGCCAGCATACGTGGGCGAGGACAGGGAGGCTACACCTTC. V gene TRBV28 combines with J gene TRBJ1-2; 8 bases agree with TRBD1. The CDR3 is 14 amino acids. V was pared by 7 bases and J by 8 bases, with 12 bases of the junction left unmatched. Looked up from germline, CDR1 is MDHEN and CDR2 is SYDVKM.

Note on this clone: Within the sample, other DNA sequences also encode this same CDR3. The V call is TRBV19, the J call TRBJ1-5, with D perhaps TRBD1 (5 bases). The V and J ends lost 3 bases and 5 bases respectively, with 11 bases between them. Per the germline V gene, CDR1 is LNHDA and CDR2 is SQIVND (reference sequence). The CDR3 covers 14 residues. The CDR3 protein is CASSITGGDQPQHF. The CDR3 nucleotides read TGTGCCAGTAGTATTACCGGGGGTGATCAGCCCCAGCATTTT.

The chain employs TRBV28 and TRBJ1-5; 7 nucleotides line up with TRBD1. The germline CDR1 and CDR2 sequences are MDHEN and SYDVKM. V was pared by 2 bases and J by 4 bases, with 2 bases of the junction left unmatched. This CDR3 comprises 14 residues. The CDR3 DNA sequence: TGTGCCAGCAGTTTAGGGGGACAGAATCAGCCCCAGCATTTT. This encodes CASSLGGQNQPQHF.

This sequence joins TRBV28 and TRBJ1-5; D is unresolved. V lost 5 bases to trimming and J lost 0 bases, with 8 bases between them. The CDR3 sequence is 14 residues long. Germline CDR1 and CDR2: MDHEN and SYDVKM. The CDR3: CASSPHSSNQPQHF. CDR3 sequence (DNA): TGTGCCAGCAGTCCCCACAGTAGCAATCAGCCCCAGCATTTT.

V usage is TRBV20-1 and J usage is TRBJ1-1; tentative D call: TRBD1 (5 bases). CDR3 length: 14 residues. Germline assignment: CDR1 DFQATT and CDR2 SNEGSKA (reference sequence). Trimming took 3 bases from V and 4 from J, leaving 15 bases between them. CDR3 protein: CSASSYLGGTEAFF. The DNA of the CDR3 is TGCAGTGCTAGTTCTTACTTGGGGGGCACTGAAGCTTTCTTT.

The rearrangement uses TRBV5-1 and TRBJ2-3, with D perhaps TRBD2 (5 bases). Trimming cost V 4 bases and J 1 base, with 16 bases left between them. Germline V gene data show CDR1 as SGHRS and CDR2 as YFSETQ. This CDR3 has 16 residues. The CDR3 spells CASSLSVRTGTDTQYF. DNA for the CDR3: TGCGCCAGCAGCCTAAGCGTCCGGACTGGCACAGATACGCAGTATTTT.

The chain carries TRBV19 and TRBJ2-5; D is perhaps TRBD1 (6 bases). Germline values: CDR1 LNHDA, CDR2 SQIVND (reference sequence). The CDR3 is 17 amino acids. Trimming took 9 bases from V and 1 from J, leaving 24 bases between them. CDR3 amino acids: CARRGSTTGICQETQYF. In DNA form, the CDR3 reads TGTGCCAGGAGGGGGTCTACTACAGGGATATGCCAAGAGACCCAGTACTTC. The complete variable domain, with remaining parts taken from reference TRBV19 and TRBJ2-5, reads DGGITQSPKYLFRKEGQNVTLSCEQNLNHDAMYWYRQDPGQGLRLIYYSQIVNDFQKGDIAEGYSVSREKKESFPLTVTSAQKNPTAFYLCARRGSTTGICQETQYFGPGTRLLVL.

The chain joins TRBV5-4 to TRBJ2-5; maybe TRBD1 (6 bases). Trimming took 5 bases from V and 14 from J, leaving 22 bases between them. The CDR3 extends over 13 amino acids. Germline lookup yields CDR1 SGHNT and CDR2 YYREEE (reference sequence). CDR3 amino acids: CASSFNPGDLGYF. CDR3 DNA: TGTGCCAGCAGTTTCAACCCAGGGGACCTGGGATACTTC.